These 24 T cell receptor beta chains originate from one sample sequenced in a study of spatial heterogeneity in lung cancer. MiXCR, applied by TCRdb to the 5' RACE reads, yields one record per CDR3 protein. The table has tens of thousands of distinct CDR3 sequences, roughly 12% seen once. The time point here: sample taken at primary tumor resection. The material was PBMCs, obtained at surgery. These TCRs come from a male donor with early-stage non-small cell lung cancer.

V usage is TRBV28 and J usage is TRBJ2-7, with 9 bases identical to TRBD1. The CDR3 runs 15 residues. Germline assignment: CDR1 MDHEN and CDR2 SYDVKM. Trimming at V came to 6 bases and at J to 0 bases, leaving 6 bases not matched to a gene. In DNA, the CDR3 is TGTGCCAGCAGACGTGACAGGGGGTTCTCCTACGAGCAGTACTTC. Protein product: CASRRDRGFSYEQYF.

The V gene is TRBV4-2, the J gene TRBJ1-4, with D hard to call. CDR1 is LGHNA and CDR2 is YNFKEQ in the germline V gene. The CDR3 covers 16 residues. The V and J ends lost 0 bases and 0 bases respectively, with 8 bases between them. CDR3 DNA sequence: TGTGCCAGCAGCCAAGAATTCACAGCAACTAATGAAAAACTGTTTTTT. Amino acid sequence: CASSQEFTATNEKLFF.

This clonotype was detected ten times or more. The V and J genes are TRBV29-1 and TRBJ2-7, with 10 nucleotides matching TRBD1. J was trimmed by 4 bases and V by 1 base; bases with no gene match: 7. The V gene's germline CDR1 is SQVTM and CDR2 ANQGSEA. The CDR3 is 15 amino acids. As DNA, the CDR3 is TGCAGCGTTGAAGTTTCCCCGGGACAGGGGTACGAGCAGTACTTC. Translating it yields CSVEVSPGQGYEQYF.

This clonotype appeared a few times. This chain joins TRBV12-3 or TRBV12-4 and TRBJ2-3, with D unresolved. This CDR3 spans 14 amino acids. V lost 1 base and J 7 bases, leaving 12 bases between the germline ends. This CDR3 reads CASSLVGVRNTQYF. In DNA, the CDR3 is TGTGCCAGCAGTTTAGTCGGCGTGCGGAATACGCAGTATTTT.

The chain links TRBV2 to TRBJ1-1, with TRBD1 matching over 7 bases. This CDR3 spans 14 amino acids. Germline values: CDR1 SNHLY, CDR2 FYNNEI. V lost 6 bases to trimming and J lost 3 bases; unmatched junction nucleotides: 7. The CDR3 DNA follows: TGTGCCAGCAGAAGACAGGGATCGGACACTGAAGCTTTCTTT. Translation gives CASRRQGSDTEAFF.

V and J are TRBV6-5 and TRBJ1-3; the D gene is possibly TRBD1 (5 bases). V was clipped by 5 bases and J by 0 bases, with 20 bases between them. There are 18 residues in the CDR3. Germline CDR1 is MNHEY and CDR2 is SVGAGI. The CDR3 DNA is TGTGCCAGCAGTGCCTCTGACGGGGCCCTATTCTCTGGAAACACCATATATTTT. Translating it yields CASSASDGALFSGNTIYF.

This clonotype was observed many times. The genes are TRBV28 and TRBJ1-2; no clear D. V was clipped by 2 bases and J by 8 bases, with 15 bases between them. Per germline, CDR1 MDHEN and CDR2 SYDVKM. This CDR3 contains 14 residues. This CDR3 reads CASSLGGRLDGYTF. The CDR3 DNA reads as TGTGCCAGCAGTTTAGGTGGGCGACTAGACGGCTACACCTTC.

In its sample, this clonotype was seen a few times. This rearrangement joins TRBV12-3 or TRBV12-4 to TRBJ2-7; tentatively, D is TRBD2 (6 bases). Between the trimmed V and J ends, which lost 1 base and 6 bases, there was a span of 13 bases. CDR3 size: 14 residues. In DNA form, the CDR3 reads TGTGCCAGCAGTTTAGAGGAGGGGATAGGCGAGCAGTACTTC. Its protein product is CASSLEEGIGEQYF.

This clonotype has only a few counts. The V call is TRBV29-1, the J call TRBJ1-1, with a weak D call TRBD1 (6 bases). There are 12 residues in the CDR3. The V end was cut by 6 bases, the J end by 1 base, with 9 bases between. The germline CDR1 and CDR2 sequences are SQVTM and ANQGSEA. The CDR3 region is CSVWTENTEAFF. For the CDR3, the DNA is TGCAGCGTCTGGACAGAGAACACTGAAGCTTTCTTT.

This clonotype occurred many times. V usage is TRBV12-3 or TRBV12-4 and J usage is TRBJ2-1; D remains unclear. This CDR3 has 13 amino acids. Deletions cut 0 bases from V and 12 bases from J, with 12 bases between. The DNA of the CDR3 is TGTGCCAGCAGTTTAGCGGCCCATTTGGGGCAGTTCTTC. It is translated as CASSLAAHLGQFF.

As for this clonotype: At one boundary the junction diverges from the germline segment, which might be a read error. V gene TRBV10-3 combines with J gene TRBJ2-3; TRBD2 aligns across 8 bases. This CDR3 is 15 amino acids long. Germline loops: CDR1 ENHRY, CDR2 SYGVKD. The CDR3 spells CAICEGAGESDTQYF. Written as DNA, the CDR3 is TGTGCCATCTGTGAAGGAGCGGGGGAGTCAGATACGCAGTATTTT.

This chain links TRBV24-1 with TRBJ2-5; TRBD2 matches 15 bases. Germline CDR1 reads KGHDR; CDR2 reads SFDVKD. The V and J ends lost 7 bases and 5 bases, in that order; junction bases with no gene match: 13. The CDR3 is 18 residues long. The DNA of the CDR3 is TGTGCCACCAGCGCACCGGGACTAGCGGGAGGTGGCTTCGAGACCCAGTACTTC. This translates into CATSAPGLAGGGFETQYF.

The CDR3 loop reads CASSQATERNSPLHF. Here the CDR3 DNA reads TGTGCCAGCAGCCAAGCAACAGAACGTAATTCACCCCTCCACTTT. The chain links TRBV4-2 to TRBJ1-6, with D unresolved. CDR3 length equals 15 residues. Trimming shortened V by 1 base and J by 6 bases, and 10 bases separated the two germline ends. CDR1 and CDR2 (germline): LGHNA, YNFKEQ.

The rearrangement uses TRBV28 and TRBJ1-4; TRBD1 matches at 7 bases. Germline values: CDR1 MDHEN, CDR2 SYDVKM. V lost 5 bases, J lost 0 bases, and 6 bases stayed unmatched. CDR3 size: 16 residues. The chain's CDR3 is CASSTAGQATNEKLFF. The CDR3 DNA sequence: TGTGCCAGCAGTACCGCCGGACAGGCAACTAATGAAAAACTGTTTTTT. Filled out from reference TRBV28 and TRBJ1-4, the complete variable domain reads DVKVTQSSRYLVKRTGEKVFLECVQDMDHENMFWYRQDPGLGLRLIYFSYDVKMKEKGDIPEGYSVSREKKERFSLILESASTNQTSMYLCASSTAGQATNEKLFFGSGTQLSVL.

This clonotype was found many times. This chain uses TRBV7-2 with TRBJ2-5; D gene uncertain. V shed 5 bases and J shed 3 bases, with 10 bases lying between them. Germline CDR1 SGHTA, CDR2 FQGNSA. The CDR3 totals 13 residues. In nucleotides, the CDR3 is TGTGCCAGCAGCGACACTCCTGAAGAGACCCAGTACTTC. Protein sequence: CASSDTPEETQYF.

The rearrangement joins TRBV10-3 to TRBJ1-5; TRBD1 might be the D (5 bases). CDR1 is ENHRY and CDR2 is SYGVKD in the germline V gene. The V and J ends lost 10 bases and 4 bases respectively, with 11 bases between them. The CDR3 is made up of 12 amino acids. The chain's CDR3 is CATWDGNQPQHF. The CDR3 region has the DNA TGTGCCACCTGGGACGGAAATCAGCCCCAGCATTTT.

Remarks on this clonotype: Possible read error: a much larger clone is one base away. The chain combines TRBV11-2 with TRBJ1-5; D gene unclear. Trimming took off 1 base at V and 7 bases at J, with 8 bases between the two ends. The CDR3 spans 13 residues. Germline V gene data show CDR1 as SGHAT and CDR2 as FQNNGV. DNA for the CDR3: TGTGCCAGCAGCTTAGGCCCCACACAGCCCCAGCATTTT. This encodes CASSLGPTQPQHF.

The J gene is TRBJ1-5, the V gene TRBV12-3 or TRBV12-4; TRBD1 is a possible D gene (6 bases). V was cut by 6 bases and J by 10 bases, with 13 bases left in between. This CDR3 is built from 12 residues. Here the CDR3 reads CASRRGTIPQHF. The CDR3, as DNA: TGTGCCAGCAGGCGAGGGACAATACCCCAGCATTTT.

This clonotype appeared a few times. The CDR3 DNA reads as TGTGCCATCAGTGAGTCCGTCGGAGGACAGGGGAAAGATACGCAGTATTTT. This gives the protein CAISESVGGQGKDTQYF. This chain links TRBV10-3 with TRBJ2-3, with TRBD1 matching 9 bases. The germline CDR1 and CDR2 sequences are ENHRY and SYGVKD. The CDR3 is made up of 17 amino acids. Trimming at V came to 0 bases and at J to 5 bases, leaving 9 bases not matched to a gene.

This clonotype was counted only a few times. The V and J genes are TRBV20-1 and TRBJ1-4; D is ambiguous. V lost 6 bases, J lost 5 bases, and 16 bases lay in between. The CDR3 has 14 residues. Per germline, CDR1 DFQATT and CDR2 SNEGSKA (reference sequence). The CDR3 protein is CSADYSSRNEKLFF. The CDR3 nucleotides are TGCAGTGCAGACTACAGCAGCCGGAATGAAAAACTGTTTTTT.

There are many counts of this clonotype. The CDR3 DNA reads TGTGCCAGCAGTGGACAGGGGGCGGCCTACGAGCAGTACTTC. Translated: CASSGQGAAYEQYF. The chain carries TRBV6-2 or TRBV6-3 and TRBJ2-7; 11 bases agree with TRBD1. V gave up 5 bases and J gave up 2 bases; unmatched junction bases: 2. This CDR3 comprises 14 residues. From germline, CDR1 is MNHEY and CDR2 SVGEGT.

This chain uses TRBV4-1 with TRBJ2-1; D possibly corresponds to TRBD2 (5 bases). Germline CDR1 reads MGHRA; CDR2 reads YSYEKL. CDR3 length: 13 amino acids. V was trimmed by 1 base and J by 8 bases, leaving 9 bases between them. CDR3 DNA sequence: TGCGCCAGCAGCCAAGGGGAGAGGGATGAGCAGTTCTTC. Protein product: CASSQGERDEQFF.

Points on this clonotype: One junction end does not reproduce the germline sequence, and a read error may be involved. This rearrangement joins TRBV28 to TRBJ2-3; the D is unclear. Germline-derived CDR1 and CDR2 are MDHEN and SYDVKM. This CDR3 has 13 residues. The CDR3 is CTSSFTLLGTQYF. The CDR3 DNA follows: TGTACCAGCAGTTTCACACTCCTTGGTACGCAGTATTTT.

The V call is TRBV7-9, the J call TRBJ1-4; D might be TRBD1 (5 bases). The CDR3 loop spans 16 amino acids. V was clipped by 5 bases and J by 0 bases, with 13 bases between them. The germline CDR1 and CDR2 sequences are SEHNR and FQNEAQ (reference sequence). The CDR3 bases are TGTGCCAGCAGCACGGACAATCTCCCAACTAATGAAAAACTGTTTTTT. It encodes CASSTDNLPTNEKLFF.